The sequence of this T cell receptor (beta chain) was determined in a study of yellow fever vaccine responses in identical twins. Notes on the study in general: It has been reported that, in twins, the vaccine T cell response seemed partly convergent and partly personalized.

A note on this clonotype: Its target is unknown.

Germline V gene sequence: CDR1 PRHDT, CDR2 FYEKMQ (reference sequence). There are 13 residues in the CDR3. Trimming pared 7 bases from V and 2 bases from J, leaving 12 bases between. TCRdb recomputed calls from the RT-PCR reads with MiXCR, one row per CDR3 protein. This sample carries under 20,000 distinct CDR3 sequences, less than 75% of them seen once, and the ten largest clones take roughly 2.2%. The material sequenced was T cells from blood (PBMCs), unsorted or a sorted subset (not recorded which), taken before or after yellow fever vaccination (not recorded which). This rearrangement joins TRBV13 to TRBJ2-7; weak D call: TRBD2 (6 bases). This clonotype was obtained from a woman aged 18-35 years who received the yellow fever vaccine. The CDR3 DNA follows: TGTGCCAGCAACTCCGGGGGTACCTACGAGCAGTACTTC. Translation gives CASNSGGTYEQYF.